This entry lists 19 T cell receptor beta chains sequenced from one sample in a study of T-cell memory formation after mild COVID-19 (dated by TCRdb to 2020 to 2022). The method behind the library was 5' RACE. The data were produced on an Illumina NovaSeq 6000. TCRdb reprocessing: public reads trimmed at Q25 with fastp, clones called with MiXCR, in-frame beta chains kept. Each record represents a unique CDR3 protein, reported with the most common genes and DNA among its rows. For this sample the table gives some 150,000 distinct CDR3 sequences, of which roughly 6.2% were detected only once. 2% to 2.5% of the sample comes from the top ten. Sequenced input: PBMCs or a T cell subset sorted from them (not recorded which). The receptors were gathered from an adult woman who had mild COVID-19 (a few samples of this study predate the infection). The sample titles of this study are shuffled in the database, so cell type and time point are left out; the donor was told from shared clones.

This clonotype was seen repeatedly, ten times or more. The chain links TRBV6-6 to TRBJ2-3, with 7 bases identical to TRBD1. With 7 bases clipped from V and 0 bases from J, the junction kept 7 bases outside the gene matches. CDR3 length equals 15 residues. From germline, CDR1 is MNHNY and CDR2 SVGAGI (reference sequence). CDR3 bases: TGTGCCAGCAACCTCGGGACAGCTAGCACAGATACGCAGTATTTT. It yields the protein CASNLGTASTDTQYF.

The V and J genes are TRBV11-3 and TRBJ2-1; possibly TRBD2 for D (6 bases). The V and J ends lost 4 bases and 6 bases respectively, with 16 bases between them. This CDR3 spans 15 amino acids. Germline V gene sequence: CDR1 SGHNT, CDR2 YENEEA. The CDR3 region has the DNA TGTGCCAGCAGCTCGGGGGTTTTCCAGGGCAATGAGCAGTTCTTC. As protein: CASSSGVFQGNEQFF.

This clonotype was counted between two and nine times. CDR3 coding DNA: TGTGCCAGCAGCCGAGTATTCACCGGGGAGCTGTTTTTT. This encodes CASSRVFTGELFF. The chain carries TRBV11-2 and TRBJ2-2; unclear D gene. Per germline, CDR1 SGHAT and CDR2 FQNNGV. Trimming pared 5 bases from V and 4 bases from J, leaving 8 bases between. The CDR3 covers 13 residues.

This clonotype came up many times. This chain joins TRBV7-6 and TRBJ2-1; 10 bases line up with TRBD2. CDR3 size: 14 residues. After removal of 5 bases from V and 6 bases from J, the junction contained 4 bases not matched to a gene. Germline V gene data show CDR1 as SGHVS and CDR2 as FNYEAQ. The CDR3 coding sequence is TGTGCCAGCAGCCTTAGCGGGAGGAGCAATGAGCAGTTCTTC. Translating gives CASSLSGRSNEQFF.

The V and J genes are TRBV2 and TRBJ2-3, with unresolved D. The V gene's germline CDR1 is SNHLY and CDR2 FYNNEI. V was shortened by 8 bases and J by 6 bases, with 12 bases between the two germline ends. The CDR3 has 12 amino acids. The CDR3: CASGQRPDTQYF. CDR3 nucleotides: TGTGCCAGCGGGCAACGTCCGGATACGCAGTATTTT.

This clonotype was detected a few times. This chain connects TRBV11-3 to TRBJ2-1; TRBD1 aligns across 10 bases. The V and J ends lost 5 bases and 7 bases, in that order; junction bases with no gene match: 17. CDR1 and CDR2 (germline): SGHNT, YENEEA. This CDR3 is 18 amino acids long. This chain's CDR3 is CASSPTSSRTGGGNEQFF. The CDR3 DNA sequence: TGTGCCAGCAGCCCAACCTCCTCTCGGACAGGGGGAGGGAATGAGCAGTTCTTC.

This clonotype was counted a few times. The V call is TRBV2, the J call TRBJ1-5, with 7 bases that match TRBD1. Germline CDR1 reads SNHLY; CDR2 reads FYNNEI. Trimming removed 5 bases from V and 3 bases from J; junction bases left unmatched: 7. The CDR3 totals 15 residues. CDR3 sequence: CASSIGQVSNQPQHF. DNA of the CDR3: TGTGCCAGCAGTATAGGACAGGTATCCAATCAGCCCCAGCATTTT.

In its sample, this clonotype was seen many times. This chain uses TRBV20-1 with TRBJ2-5; TRBD2 matches 10 bases. V dropped 3 bases and J dropped 1; count of bases not matched to a gene: 5. The CDR3 runs to 15 residues. Germline CDR1 is DFQATT and CDR2 is SNEGSKA (reference sequence). CDR3 sequence (DNA): TGCAGTGCTAGTCTAGCGGGGGTATTCCAAGAGACCCAGTACTTC. This codes for CSASLAGVFQETQYF.

This clonotype was seen at least ten times. The chain uses TRBV6-6 and TRBJ2-7, with a weak D call TRBD1 (7 bases). Looked up from germline, CDR1 is MNHNY and CDR2 is SVGAGI (reference sequence). Trimming stripped 2 bases from V and 0 bases from J, with 17 bases between. CDR3 size: 17 residues. DNA of the CDR3: TGTGCCAGCAGTTACCTCCAGGGGGGCTATAGCTCCTACGAGCAGTACTTC. It codes for CASSYLQGGYSSYEQYF.

This clonotype was recorded a few times. This sequence joins TRBV3-1 and TRBJ2-6, with D unresolved. Germline CDR1 LGHDT, CDR2 YNNKEL (reference sequence). V was cut by 4 bases and J by 4 bases, with 11 bases left in between. There are 15 residues in the CDR3. The CDR3 loop is CASSLPFAGANVLTF. The DNA for the CDR3 is TGTGCCAGCAGCCTTCCTTTTGCCGGGGCCAACGTCCTGACTTTC.

To note about this clonotype: At one of its ends the junction is not consistent with the germline gene, which may arise from a read error. The V gene is TRBV7-7, the J gene TRBJ2-5; the D is unclear. This CDR3 is built from 14 residues. CDR1 is SSHAT and CDR2 is FNYEAQ in the germline V gene (reference sequence). CDR3 amino acids: CASSLEGSQETQYF. CDR3 DNA: TGTGCTAGCAGCTTAGAAGGTTCACAAGAGACCCAGTACTTC.

This clonotype was seen at least ten times. The chain uses TRBV5-1 and TRBJ2-5, with D unclear. Germline CDR1 is SGHRS and CDR2 is YFSETQ. CDR3 length: 15 residues. The V end lost 0 bases, the J end lost 2 bases, and 11 bases lay between the germline ends. CDR3 amino acids: CASSLGAGFQETQYF. The CDR3 nucleotides read TGCGCCAGCAGCTTGGGGGCAGGCTTTCAAGAGACCCAGTACTTC. The variable domain in full, with the rest retrieved from reference TRBV5-1 and TRBJ2-5, is KAGVTQTPRYLIKTRGQQVTLSCSPISGHRSVSWYQQTPGQGLQFLFEYFSETQRNKGNFPGRFSGRQFSNSRSEMNVSTLELGDSALYLCASSLGAGFQETQYFGPGTRLLVL.

The chain uses TRBV4-3 and TRBJ1-2; 9 bases are a match to TRBD1. CDR3 length equals 15 residues. Germline V gene sequence: CDR1 LGHNA, CDR2 YSLEER. J lost 4 bases, V lost 1 base, and 4 bases had no gene match. The DNA of the CDR3 is TGCGCCAGCAGCCAAGGGACAGGGGAGGGCTATGGCTACACCTTC. This codes for CASSQGTGEGYGYTF.

The V and J genes are TRBV19 and TRBJ1-6; 9 bases line up with TRBD1. After removal of 7 bases from V and 9 bases from J, the junction contained 7 bases not matched to a gene. The CDR3 consists of 14 residues. Germline-derived CDR1 and CDR2 are LNHDA and SQIVND (reference sequence). For the CDR3, the DNA is TGTGCCAGTACCCCGGACAGGGGCACTTCACCCCTCCACTTT. Translation gives CASTPDRGTSPLHF.

The chain is built from TRBV18 and TRBJ2-5; tentative D call: TRBD1 (7 bases). This CDR3 is 13 amino acids long. Trimming took 8 bases from V and 6 from J, leaving 16 bases between them. Germline CDR1 and CDR2: KGHSH and LQKENI. CDR3 sequence: CASGGTDVQTQYF. The CDR3 DNA reads TGTGCCAGCGGGGGGACAGACGTCCAGACCCAGTACTTC.

In this sample, this clonotype turned up a few times. The chain employs TRBV7-3 and TRBJ1-1, with 7 bases identical to TRBD1. Germline CDR1 reads SGHTA; CDR2 reads FQGTGA. The CDR3 length is 15 residues. Trimming took 1 base from V and 5 from J; bases not matched to a gene: 7. The CDR3 DNA is TGTGCCAGCAGCTTAAGCCCCAGGGGGGAGACTGAAGCTTTCTTT. The encoded protein is CASSLSPRGETEAFF. The variable domain in full, completed from reference TRBV7-3 and TRBJ1-1, reads GAGVSQTPSNKVTEKGKYVELRCDPISGHTALYWYRQSLGQGPEFLIYFQGTGAADDSGLPNDRFFAVRPEGSVSTLKIQRTERGDSAVYLCASSLSPRGETEAFFGQGTRLTVV.

V usage is TRBV5-4 and J usage is TRBJ2-3; TRBD2 is a possible D gene (6 bases). The germline CDR1 and CDR2 sequences are SGHNT and YYREEE (reference sequence). Trimming stripped 1 base from V and 0 bases from J, with 15 bases between. The CDR3 totals 17 residues. CDR3 in amino acids: CASSLFGVGTSTDTQYF. The CDR3 DNA sequence: TGTGCCAGCAGCTTGTTCGGAGTAGGGACTAGCACAGATACGCAGTATTTT.

The chain links TRBV29-1 to TRBJ2-7; D gene unclear. V lost 5 bases and J 5 bases, leaving 10 bases between the germline ends. The CDR3 contains 11 residues. CDR1 is SQVTM and CDR2 is ANQGSEA in the germline V gene. This CDR3 reads CSVSDTNEQYF. The CDR3 nucleotides read TGCAGCGTTTCTGACACCAACGAGCAGTACTTC.

This clonotype has a count of ten or more. The chain combines TRBV5-1 with TRBJ2-7, with no clear D. Per germline, CDR1 SGHRS and CDR2 YFSETQ. Trimming left V 0 bases short and J 0 bases short, with 13 bases between. This CDR3 has 16 residues. For the CDR3, the DNA is TGCGCCAGCAGCTTGGCTCCGGCTCCCAGCTCCTACGAGCAGTACTTC. Amino acid sequence: CASSLAPAPSSYEQYF.